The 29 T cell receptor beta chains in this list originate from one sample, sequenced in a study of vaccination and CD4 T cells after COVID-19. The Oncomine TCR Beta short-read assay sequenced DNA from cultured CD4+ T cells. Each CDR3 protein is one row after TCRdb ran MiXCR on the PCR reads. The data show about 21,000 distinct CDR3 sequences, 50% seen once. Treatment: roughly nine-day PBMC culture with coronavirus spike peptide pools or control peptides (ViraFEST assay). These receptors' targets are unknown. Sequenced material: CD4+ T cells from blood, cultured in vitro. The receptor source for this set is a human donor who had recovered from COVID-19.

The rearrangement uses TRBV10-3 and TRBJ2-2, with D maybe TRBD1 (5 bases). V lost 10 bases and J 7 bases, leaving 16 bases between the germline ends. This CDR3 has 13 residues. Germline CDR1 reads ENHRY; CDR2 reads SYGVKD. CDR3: CATSDTPIGELFF. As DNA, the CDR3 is TGTGCCACCTCGGACACCCCGATCGGGGAGCTGTTTTTT.

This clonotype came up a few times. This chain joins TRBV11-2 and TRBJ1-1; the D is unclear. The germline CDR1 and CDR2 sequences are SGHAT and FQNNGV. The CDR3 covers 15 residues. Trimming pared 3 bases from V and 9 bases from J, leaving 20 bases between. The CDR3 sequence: CASSLLGEFKGQAFF. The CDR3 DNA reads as TGTGCCAGCAGCTTGCTCGGGGAGTTCAAGGGCCAAGCTTTCTTT.

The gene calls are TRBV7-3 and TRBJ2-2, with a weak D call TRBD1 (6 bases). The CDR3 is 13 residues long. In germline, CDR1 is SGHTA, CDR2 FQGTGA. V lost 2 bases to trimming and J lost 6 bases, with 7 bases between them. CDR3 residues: CASSLEGAGELFF. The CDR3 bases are TGTGCCAGCAGCTTAGAGGGGGCCGGGGAGCTGTTTTTT.

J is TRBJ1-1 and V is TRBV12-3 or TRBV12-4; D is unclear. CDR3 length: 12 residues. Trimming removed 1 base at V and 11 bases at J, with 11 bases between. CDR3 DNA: TGTGCCAGCAGTTTAGGACTTACATCGGCTTTCTTT. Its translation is CASSLGLTSAFF.

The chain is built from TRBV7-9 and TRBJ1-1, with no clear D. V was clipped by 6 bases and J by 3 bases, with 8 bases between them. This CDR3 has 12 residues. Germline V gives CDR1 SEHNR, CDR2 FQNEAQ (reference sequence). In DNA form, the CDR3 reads TGTGCCAGCAGTGCTGATTACACTGAAGCTTTCTTT. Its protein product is CASSADYTEAFF.

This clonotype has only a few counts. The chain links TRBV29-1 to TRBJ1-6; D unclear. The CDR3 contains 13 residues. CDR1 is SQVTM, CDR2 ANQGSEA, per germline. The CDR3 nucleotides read TGCAACAAGAAAGTAAGGGAAACGTCACCCCTCCACTTT. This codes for CNKKVRETSPLHF.

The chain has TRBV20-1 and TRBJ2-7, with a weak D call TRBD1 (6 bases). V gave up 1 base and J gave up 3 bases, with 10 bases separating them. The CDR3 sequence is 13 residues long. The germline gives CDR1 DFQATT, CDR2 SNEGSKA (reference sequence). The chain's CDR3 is CSARVGGFYEQYF. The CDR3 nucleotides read TGCAGTGCTAGAGTAGGGGGTTTCTACGAGCAGTACTTC.

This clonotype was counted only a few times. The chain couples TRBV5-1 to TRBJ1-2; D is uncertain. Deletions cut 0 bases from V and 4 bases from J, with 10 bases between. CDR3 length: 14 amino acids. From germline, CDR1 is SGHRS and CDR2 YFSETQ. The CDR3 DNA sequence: TGCGCCAGCAGCTTGGGAGGCCTAAGCTATGGCTACACCTTC. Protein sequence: CASSLGGLSYGYTF.

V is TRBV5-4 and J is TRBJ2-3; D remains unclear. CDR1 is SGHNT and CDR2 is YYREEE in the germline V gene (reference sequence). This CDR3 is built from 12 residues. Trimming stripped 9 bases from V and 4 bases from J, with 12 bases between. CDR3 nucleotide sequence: TGTGCCACTCAAGCAAGGGCAGATACGCAGTATTTT. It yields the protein CATQARADTQYF.

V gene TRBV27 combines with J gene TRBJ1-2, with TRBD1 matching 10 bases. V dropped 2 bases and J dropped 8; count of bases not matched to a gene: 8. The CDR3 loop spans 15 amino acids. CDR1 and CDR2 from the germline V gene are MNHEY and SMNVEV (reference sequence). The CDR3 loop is CASSLHGTGVKGYTF. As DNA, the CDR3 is TGTGCCAGCAGTTTACATGGGACAGGGGTAAAAGGCTACACCTTC.

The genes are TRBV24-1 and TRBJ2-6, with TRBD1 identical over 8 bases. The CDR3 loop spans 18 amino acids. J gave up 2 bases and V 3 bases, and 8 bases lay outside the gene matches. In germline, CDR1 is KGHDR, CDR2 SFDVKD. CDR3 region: CATSDPGTGFAGANVLTF. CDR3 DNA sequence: TGTGCCACCAGTGATCCCGGGACAGGATTTGCTGGGGCCAACGTCCTGACTTTC.

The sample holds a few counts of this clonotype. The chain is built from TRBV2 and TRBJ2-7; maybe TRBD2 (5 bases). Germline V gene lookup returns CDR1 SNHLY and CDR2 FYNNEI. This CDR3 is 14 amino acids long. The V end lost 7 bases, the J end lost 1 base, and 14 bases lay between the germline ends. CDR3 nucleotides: TGTGCCAGCACCCGCGAGGGAGAGTCCTACGAGCAGTACTTC. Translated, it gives CASTREGESYEQYF.

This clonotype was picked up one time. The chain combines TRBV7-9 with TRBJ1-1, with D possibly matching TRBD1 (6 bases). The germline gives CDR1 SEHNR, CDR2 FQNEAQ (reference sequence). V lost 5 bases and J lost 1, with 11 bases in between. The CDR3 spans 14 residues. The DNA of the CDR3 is TGTGCCAGCAGCCTACAGGGCGGGAACACTGAAGCTTTCTTT. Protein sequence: CASSLQGGNTEAFF.

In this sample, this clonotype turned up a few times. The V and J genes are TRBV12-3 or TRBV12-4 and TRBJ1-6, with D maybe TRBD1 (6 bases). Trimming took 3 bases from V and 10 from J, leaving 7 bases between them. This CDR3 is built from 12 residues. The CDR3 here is CASSLTGSPLHF. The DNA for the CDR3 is TGTGCCAGCAGTTTGACAGGCTCACCCCTCCACTTT.

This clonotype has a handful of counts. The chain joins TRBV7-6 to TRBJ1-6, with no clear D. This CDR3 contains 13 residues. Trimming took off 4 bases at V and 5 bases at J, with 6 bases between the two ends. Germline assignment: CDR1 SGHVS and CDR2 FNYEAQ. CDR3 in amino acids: CASSWADNSPLHF. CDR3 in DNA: TGTGCCAGCAGCTGGGCCGATAATTCACCCCTCCACTTT.

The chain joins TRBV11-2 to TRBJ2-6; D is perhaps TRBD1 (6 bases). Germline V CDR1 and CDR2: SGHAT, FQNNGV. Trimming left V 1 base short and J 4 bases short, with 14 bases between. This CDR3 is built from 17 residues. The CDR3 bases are TGTGCCAGCAGCTTAGGGGGTTGGGGGCGGGGGGCCAACGTCCTGACTTTC. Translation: CASSLGGWGRGANVLTF.

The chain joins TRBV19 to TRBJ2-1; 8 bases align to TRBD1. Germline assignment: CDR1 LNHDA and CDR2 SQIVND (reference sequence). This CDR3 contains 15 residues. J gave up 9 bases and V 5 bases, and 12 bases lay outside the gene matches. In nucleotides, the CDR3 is TGTGCCAGTAGTGTCAGGGGGCATAAAGAGGGTGAGCAGTTCTTC. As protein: CASSVRGHKEGEQFF.

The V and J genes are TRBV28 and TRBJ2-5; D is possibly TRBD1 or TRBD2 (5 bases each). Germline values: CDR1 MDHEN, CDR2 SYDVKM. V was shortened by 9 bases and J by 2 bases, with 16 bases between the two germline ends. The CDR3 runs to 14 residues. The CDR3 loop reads CASQGPVPQETQYF. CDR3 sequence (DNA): TGTGCCAGTCAGGGACCGGTGCCACAAGAGACCCAGTACTTC.

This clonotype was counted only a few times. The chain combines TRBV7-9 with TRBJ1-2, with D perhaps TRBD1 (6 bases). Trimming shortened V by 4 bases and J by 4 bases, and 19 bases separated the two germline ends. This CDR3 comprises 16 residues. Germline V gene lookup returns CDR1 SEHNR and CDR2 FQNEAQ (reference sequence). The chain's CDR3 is CASSSNTGIGIYGYTF. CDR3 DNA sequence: TGTGCCAGCAGCTCAAATACAGGGATAGGGATCTATGGCTACACCTTC.

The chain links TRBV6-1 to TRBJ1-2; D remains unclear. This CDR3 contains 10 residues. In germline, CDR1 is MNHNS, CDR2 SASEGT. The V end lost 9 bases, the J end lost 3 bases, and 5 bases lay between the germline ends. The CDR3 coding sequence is TGTGCCAGTAGGGACTATGGCTACACCTTC. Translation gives CASRDYGYTF.

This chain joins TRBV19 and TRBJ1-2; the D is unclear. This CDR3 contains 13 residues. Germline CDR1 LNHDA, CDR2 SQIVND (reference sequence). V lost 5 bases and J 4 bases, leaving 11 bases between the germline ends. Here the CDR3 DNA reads TGTGCCAGTAGTGGGCGGGGTTCCTATGGCTACACCTTC. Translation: CASSGRGSYGYTF. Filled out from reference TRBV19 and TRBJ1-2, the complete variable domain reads DGGITQSPKYLFRKEGQNVTLSCEQNLNHDAMYWYRQDPGQGLRLIYYSQIVNDFQKGDIAEGYSVSREKKESFPLTVTSAQKNPTAFYLCASSGRGSYGYTFGSGTRLTVV.

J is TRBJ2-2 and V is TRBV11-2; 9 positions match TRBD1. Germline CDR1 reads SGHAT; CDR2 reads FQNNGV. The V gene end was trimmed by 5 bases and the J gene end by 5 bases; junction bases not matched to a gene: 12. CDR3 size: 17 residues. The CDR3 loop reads CASSPGTGSLRTGELFF. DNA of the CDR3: TGTGCCAGCAGCCCGGGGACAGGGTCGTTGAGGACCGGGGAGCTGTTTTTT.

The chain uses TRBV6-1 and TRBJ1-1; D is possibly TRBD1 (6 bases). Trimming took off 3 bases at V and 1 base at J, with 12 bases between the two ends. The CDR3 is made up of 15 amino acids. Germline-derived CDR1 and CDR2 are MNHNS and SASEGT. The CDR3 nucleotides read TGTGCCAGCAGTGACGGTGGGGGCACGAACACTGAAGCTTTCTTT. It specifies CASSDGGGTNTEAFF.

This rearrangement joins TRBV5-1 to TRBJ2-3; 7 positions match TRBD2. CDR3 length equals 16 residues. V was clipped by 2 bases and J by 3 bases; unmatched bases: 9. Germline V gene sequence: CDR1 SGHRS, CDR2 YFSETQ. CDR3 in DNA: TGCGCCAGCAGCTTCGGGTGGGAGGGCCCAACAGATACGCAGTATTTT. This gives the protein CASSFGWEGPTDTQYF.

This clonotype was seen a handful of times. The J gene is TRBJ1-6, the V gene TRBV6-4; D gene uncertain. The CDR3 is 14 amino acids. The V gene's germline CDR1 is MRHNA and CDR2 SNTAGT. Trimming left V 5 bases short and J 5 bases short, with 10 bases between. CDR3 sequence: CASSPDVDNSPLHF. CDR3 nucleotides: TGTGCCAGCAGTCCCGACGTAGATAATTCACCCCTCCACTTT.

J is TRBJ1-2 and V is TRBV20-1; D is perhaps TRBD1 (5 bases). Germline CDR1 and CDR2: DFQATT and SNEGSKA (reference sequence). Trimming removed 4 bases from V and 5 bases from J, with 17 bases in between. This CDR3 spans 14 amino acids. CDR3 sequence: CSATRVGDRYGYTF. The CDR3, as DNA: TGCAGTGCTACCAGGGTGGGAGATAGATATGGCTACACCTTC.

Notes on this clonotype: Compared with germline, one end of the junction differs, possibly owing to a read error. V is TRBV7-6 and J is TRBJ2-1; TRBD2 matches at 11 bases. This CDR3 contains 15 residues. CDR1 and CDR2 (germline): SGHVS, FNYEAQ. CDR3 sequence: CASSRGLAGRAEQFF. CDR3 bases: TGTGCTAGCAGCAGAGGACTAGCGGGCCGGGCTGAGCAGTTCTTC.

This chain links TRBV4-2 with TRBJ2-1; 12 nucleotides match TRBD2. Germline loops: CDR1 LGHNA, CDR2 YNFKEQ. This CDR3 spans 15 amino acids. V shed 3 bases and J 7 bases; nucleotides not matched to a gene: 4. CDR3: CASSQLAGGGNEQFF. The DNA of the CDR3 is TGTGCCAGCAGCCAGCTAGCGGGAGGGGGAAATGAGCAGTTCTTC.

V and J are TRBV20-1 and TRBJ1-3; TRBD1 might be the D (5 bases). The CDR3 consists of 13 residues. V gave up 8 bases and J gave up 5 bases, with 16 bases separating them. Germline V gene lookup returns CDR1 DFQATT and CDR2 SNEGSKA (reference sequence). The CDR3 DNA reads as TGCAGTACAAGAAGGGGCAACCGAAACACCATATATTTT. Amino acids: CSTRRGNRNTIYF.